The 25 T cell receptor beta chains listed next were all sequenced from one sample in a study of CD8 T cells in Susac syndrome. Random hexamers were used to reverse transcribe an amount of roughly 0.5 to 1 ug RNA. From the immunoSEQ multiplex PCR reads, TCRdb called clonotypes with MiXCR, one entry per CDR3 protein. The profile shows just over 150,000 distinct CDR3 sequences, around 95% of them singletons. What was sequenced was CD8+ T cells from PBMCs. The origin of the receptors is a human donor with multiple sclerosis.

This clonotype appeared a single time. The gene calls are TRBV29-1 and TRBJ1-1; no definite D call. Looked up from germline, CDR1 is SQVTM and CDR2 is ANQGSEA. Trimming took 0 bases from V and 10 from J, leaving 12 bases between them. The CDR3 sequence is 12 residues long. The CDR3, as DNA: TGCAGCGTTGAAGAAGGGTGGGAGTCAGCTTTCTTT. It is translated as CSVEEGWESAFF.

The chain has TRBV7-9 and TRBJ2-7, with D maybe TRBD2 (6 bases). Per germline, CDR1 SEHNR and CDR2 FQNEAQ (reference sequence). V dropped 5 bases and J dropped 2 bases, with 13 bases sitting between them. The CDR3 sequence is 14 residues long. The CDR3 bases are TGTGCCAGCAGCCCCGTCGCGGGGACCTACGAGCAGTACTTC. Translated, it gives CASSPVAGTYEQYF.

The chain combines TRBV15 with TRBJ2-1; 7 positions agree with TRBD2. CDR3 size: 17 residues. V shed 1 base, J shed 4 bases, and the junction held 10 bases outside the gene matches. Germline CDR1 is LNHNV and CDR2 is YYDKDF (reference sequence). The CDR3 DNA is TGTGCCACCAGCAGAGGGGTAACGGGGGGATTATACAATGAGCAGTTCTTC. It is translated as CATSRGVTGGLYNEQFF.

The sample holds one count of this clonotype. The chain uses TRBV3-1 and TRBJ2-1; a possible D gene is TRBD2 (6 bases). The CDR3 is 13 amino acids. Germline CDR1 and CDR2: LGHDT and YNNKEL (reference sequence). V was cut by 8 bases and J by 4 bases, with 12 bases left in between. Written as DNA, the CDR3 is TGTGCCAGCCGGGAGTCTACTTACAATGAGCAGTTCTTC. Translating gives CASRESTYNEQFF.

This sequence joins TRBV15 and TRBJ2-1; 7 bases match TRBD1. Trimming took 4 bases from V and 5 from J; bases not matched to a gene: 11. CDR3 length equals 16 residues. Germline V gene lookup returns CDR1 LNHNV and CDR2 YYDKDF (reference sequence). The CDR3 is CATSTDRASINNEQFF. The CDR3 bases are TGTGCCACCAGCACTGACAGGGCCTCCATAAACAATGAGCAGTTCTTC.

V is TRBV27 and J is TRBJ1-5; D remains unclear. The V gene's germline CDR1 is MNHEY and CDR2 SMNVEV (reference sequence). The CDR3 totals 14 residues. Trimming cost V 5 bases and J 1 base, with 9 bases left between them. Here the CDR3 reads CASSLVGSNQPQHF. The CDR3 coding sequence is TGTGCCAGCAGTCTCGTGGGGAGCAATCAGCCCCAGCATTTT.

This chain joins TRBV13 and TRBJ1-2; the match to TRBD1 covers 9 bases. The CDR3 is 15 amino acids. Trimming cost V 0 bases and J 4 bases; bases outside gene matches: 3. Germline loops: CDR1 PRHDT, CDR2 FYEKMQ (reference sequence). CDR3 loop: CASSLGTGGIYGYTF. CDR3 nucleotide sequence: TGTGCCAGCAGCTTAGGGACAGGGGGGATCTATGGCTACACCTTC. Full variable domain (rest looked up from reference TRBV13 and TRBJ1-2): AAGVIQSPRHLIKEKRETATLKCYPIPRHDTVYWYQQGPGQDPQFLISFYEKMQSDKGSIPDRFSAQQFSDYHSELNMSSLELGDSALYFCASSLGTGGIYGYTFGSGTRLTVV.

The chain carries TRBV9 and TRBJ1-1; no firm D call. The length of the CDR3 is 14 residues. Trimming took 0 bases from V and 3 from J, leaving 9 bases between them. Germline CDR1 is SGDLS and CDR2 is YYNGEE. The CDR3 spells CASSVGGADTEAFF. The DNA for the CDR3 is TGTGCCAGCAGCGTAGGAGGCGCGGACACTGAAGCTTTCTTT.

The chain recombines TRBV18 with TRBJ1-1; tentative D call: TRBD1 (5 bases). The V gene's germline CDR1 is KGHSH and CDR2 LQKENI. The CDR3 extends over 15 amino acids. Between the trimmed V and J ends, which lost 2 bases and 4 bases, there was a span of 14 bases. CDR3 amino acids: CASSPGSRVSTEAFF. Written as DNA, the CDR3 is TGTGCCAGCTCACCAGGGAGCAGGGTGAGCACTGAAGCTTTCTTT.

This sequence joins TRBV6-5 and TRBJ2-6; D is ambiguous. Germline CDR1 MNHEY, CDR2 SVGAGI. This CDR3 spans 15 amino acids. Trimming took 4 bases from V and 3 from J, leaving 10 bases between them. Here the CDR3 reads CASSSAYHGANVLTF. CDR3 nucleotide sequence: TGTGCCAGCAGTTCGGCATATCATGGGGCCAACGTCCTGACTTTC.

This chain uses TRBV6-2 or TRBV6-3 with TRBJ2-7, with D maybe TRBD2 (5 bases). CDR1 and CDR2 (germline): MNHEY, SVGEGT. The CDR3 length is 14 residues. Trimming removed 4 bases at V and 1 base at J, with 11 bases between. DNA of the CDR3: TGTGCCAGCAGTTCACCGGGGATATCCTACGAGCAGTACGTC. This encodes CASSSPGISYEQYV.

The chain employs TRBV7-8 and TRBJ2-7; the D gene could be TRBD1 or TRBD2 (5 bases each). This CDR3 has 13 amino acids. Trimming left V 5 bases short and J 4 bases short, with 12 bases between. Looked up from germline, CDR1 is SGHVS and CDR2 is FQNEAQ. In DNA form, the CDR3 reads TGTGCCAGCAGCCCCTCGGGGCGTTACGAGCAGTACGTC. Encoded protein: CASSPSGRYEQYV.

The rearrangement joins TRBV2 to TRBJ2-5, with D perhaps TRBD1 (5 bases). CDR3 length: 13 residues. CDR1 is SNHLY, CDR2 FYNNEI, per germline. V lost 3 bases, J lost 3 bases, and 8 bases lay in between. CDR3 amino acids: CASSDEGEETQYF. Here the CDR3 DNA reads TGTGCCAGCAGTGACGAAGGGGAAGAGACCCAGTACTTC.

The chain carries TRBV12-3 or TRBV12-4 and TRBJ1-3; D is uncertain. The CDR3 length is 14 residues. V lost 6 bases to trimming and J lost 4 bases, with 13 bases between them. In nucleotides, the CDR3 is TGTGCCAGCAGCGGAGTTATTGGGGGAAACACCATATATTTT. Translated: CASSGVIGGNTIYF.

The chain combines TRBV12-3 or TRBV12-4 with TRBJ2-1; D gene ambiguous. Trimming pared 2 bases from V and 14 bases from J, leaving 10 bases between. CDR3 size: 11 residues. CDR3 DNA: TGTGCCAGCAGTTTACCTGGGGAAGAGTTCTTC. Translation: CASSLPGEEFF.

The chain joins TRBV3-1 to TRBJ2-5; D remains unclear. CDR3 size: 16 residues. Trimming stripped 4 bases from V and 0 bases from J, with 15 bases between. Looked up from germline, CDR1 is LGHDT and CDR2 is YNNKEL (reference sequence). The CDR3 loop is CASSLSRRPYQETQYF. DNA of the CDR3: TGTGCCAGCAGCCTGAGCCGCCGCCCCTACCAAGAGACCCAGTACTTC.

This chain connects TRBV27 to TRBJ1-1; 8 bases agree with TRBD1. Germline V gene lookup returns CDR1 MNHEY and CDR2 SMNVEV (reference sequence). The CDR3 totals 13 residues. The J segment lost 5 bases and the V segment lost 5 bases, leaving 4 bases of the junction unmatched. The CDR3 region has the DNA TGTGCCAGCAGTGTAACAGGGGGAACTGAAGCTTTCTTT. Amino acid sequence: CASSVTGGTEAFF.

The CDR3 protein is CSAPRHSGQDYGYTF. The CDR3, as DNA: TGCAGTGCTCCCCGTCACTCTGGACAGGACTATGGCTACACCTTC. This chain links TRBV20-1 with TRBJ1-2; the match to TRBD1 covers 7 bases. From germline, CDR1 is DFQATT and CDR2 SNEGSKA (reference sequence). With V trimmed by 5 bases and J by 3 bases, 12 bases remained unmatched. The CDR3 loop spans 15 amino acids.

The chain employs TRBV12-5 and TRBJ1-5; D call uncertain. Trimming took 7 bases from V and 2 from J, leaving 12 bases between them. CDR3 length equals 14 residues. CDR1 and CDR2 from the germline V gene are LGHNT and FRNRAP. CDR3 nucleotide sequence: TGTGCTAGTGCCCGGCAGGAGGGCAATCAGCCCCAGCATTTT. It is translated as CASARQEGNQPQHF.

This rearrangement joins TRBV29-1 to TRBJ2-7, with D possibly TRBD1 on 5 matching bases. Germline CDR1 and CDR2: SQVTM and ANQGSEA. V was trimmed by 3 bases and J by 5 bases, leaving 8 bases between them. CDR3 length equals 11 residues. The CDR3 sequence is CSVDRGHEQYF. The CDR3 coding sequence is TGCAGCGTTGATAGGGGCCACGAGCAGTACTTC.

The J gene is TRBJ2-7, the V gene TRBV27; 7 nucleotides match TRBD2. V gave up 8 bases and J gave up 3 bases; unmatched junction bases: 13. The germline CDR1 and CDR2 sequences are MNHEY and SMNVEV (reference sequence). This CDR3 has 15 residues. CDR3 sequence reads: CASRLAGENFYEQYV. The CDR3 nucleotides are TGTGCCAGCCGGTTGGCGGGGGAGAACTTCTACGAGCAGTACGTC.

This clonotype showed up just once. The rearrangement links TRBV3-1 to TRBJ2-3, with 8 positions matching TRBD2. This CDR3 is 15 amino acids long. The trim removed 0 bases at V and 1 base at J, leaving 0 bases unmatched. The germline gives CDR1 LGHDT, CDR2 YNNKEL (reference sequence). The DNA of the CDR3 is TGTGCCAGCAGCCAAGAAGCGGGGGGCACAGATACGCAGTATTTT. This sequence encodes CASSQEAGGTDTQYF.

This clonotype has a single count. The gene calls are TRBV29-1 and TRBJ1-1; maybe TRBD1 (5 bases). The germline V gene has CDR1 SQVTM and CDR2 ANQGSEA. This CDR3 has 13 amino acids. The germline V and J ends were trimmed by 2 bases and 10 bases, with 17 bases remaining between them. The DNA of the CDR3 is TGCAGCGTTGAATTTGGCGGGACCATTGGAGCTTTCTTT. This sequence encodes CSVEFGGTIGAFF.

The chain employs TRBV27 and TRBJ2-5, with D possibly being TRBD1 (6 bases). Germline V gene sequence: CDR1 MNHEY, CDR2 SMNVEV (reference sequence). The V end lost 5 bases, the J end lost 4 bases, and 11 bases lay between the germline ends. The CDR3 runs to 13 residues. Written as DNA, the CDR3 is TGTGCCAGCAGTAACACAGGGTCAGAGACCCAGTACTTC. Translating it yields CASSNTGSETQYF.

The CDR3 spells CSAQTSGGDSSYNEQFF. For the CDR3, the DNA is TGCAGTGCCCAGACTAGCGGGGGGGATAGCTCCTACAATGAGCAGTTCTTC. The chain combines TRBV20-1 with TRBJ2-1; 14 bases are shared with TRBD2. V lost 6 bases to trimming and J lost 0 bases; unmatched junction nucleotides: 7. This CDR3 spans 17 amino acids. Germline assignment: CDR1 DFQATT and CDR2 SNEGSKA (reference sequence).